A selection of T cell receptor beta chains follows, all from one sample in a study of CD8+CD57+ T cells in acquired aplastic anemia. TCRdb itself ran the reads through MiXCR, one entry per CDR3 protein. This sample has 150,000 to 160,000 distinct CDR3 sequences, with just over 50% found just once. Material: sorted CD4+, CD8+, or CD8+CD57+ T cells (not recorded which) from PBMCs. The source is a human donor with aplastic anemia. The CDR3 runs from the conserved cysteine through the conserved F or W. D genes are given only for firm matches. Expanded clones get a size class; other rows say once, few or many, or leave the size out.

15 TRBJ2-7 - TRBV19 - CASSIGRRSSYEQYF TGTGCCAGTAGTATAGGCAGGAGGAGCTCCTACGAGCAGTACTTC
14 TRBJ2-5 - TRBV24-1 - CASRWGRGEETQYF TGTGCCAGCCGATGGGGGCGGGGAGAAGAGACCCAGTACTTC
12 TRBJ2-3 - TRBV7-9 - CASSLVSDTQYF TGTGCCAGCAGCTTAGTTTCTGATACGCAGTATTTT
14 TRBJ1-2 - TRBV19 TRBD1 CASSRQGIDYGYTF TGTGCCAGTAGCCGACAGGGGATCGACTATGGCTACACCTTC
14 TRBJ2-7 - TRBV10-3 TRBD2 CAISEALAASEQYF TGTGCCATCAGTGAGGCCCTAGCGGCTTCCGAGCAGTACTTC
17 TRBJ2-3 - TRBV7-6 TRBD2 CASSFVGGMADYNEQYF TGTGCCAGCAGCTTTGTGGGGGGGATGGCGGACTACAATGAGCAGTATTTT
16 TRBJ2-7 - TRBV11-1 TRBD1 CASSPRQGHQSYEQYF TGTGCCAGCAGCCCCCGACAGGGCCACCAATCCTACGAGCAGTACTTC
14 TRBJ2-7 - TRBV7-9 - CASSRPGRSYEQYF TGTGCCAGCAGTCGCCCAGGCCGCTCCTACGAGCAGTACTTC
14 TRBJ1-4 - TRBV15 - CATSRERGNEKLFF TGTGCCACCAGCAGAGAGCGGGGTAATGAAAAACTGTTTTTT
16 TRBJ2-3 many TRBV11-2 - CASSLVIRGEEDTQYF TGTGCCAGCAGCTTAGTTATCAGGGGAGAAGAGGATACGCAGTATTTT
14 TRBJ2-7 - TRBV15 - CAASSDRTSYEQYF TGTGCCGCCAGCAGTGACCGGACCTCCTACGAGCAGTACTTC
14 TRBJ2-7 many TRBV20-1 TRBD2 CSATPLAGGHEQYF TGCAGTGCTACTCCACTAGCGGGGGGGCACGAGCAGTACTTC
14 TRBJ1-6 - TRBV10-2 - CASSELGGNSPLHF TGCGCCAGCAGTGAGCTGGGAGGCAATTCACCCCTCCACTTT
14 TRBJ1-2 once TRBV12-3/TRBV12-4 - CANSQRGVVDGYTF TGTGCCAACAGCCAGCGTGGGGTAGTGGATGGCTACACCTTC
16 TRBJ2-7 - TRBV15 - CATSRDLSAYHYEQYF TGTGCCACCAGCAGAGACCTGTCGGCGTACCACTACGAGCAGTACTTC
15 TRBJ1-5 - TRBV24-1 TRBD1 CATPGQDNSNQPQQF TGTGCCACCCCGGGACAGGACAATAGCAATCAGCCCCAACAGTTT
11 TRBJ2-3 many TRBV12-3/TRBV12-4 - CASTNTDTQYF TGTGCCAGCACCAATACAGATACGCAGTATTTT
12 TRBJ2-1 many TRBV29-1 - CSVEKAYNEQFF TGCAGCGTTGAAAAGGCTTACAATGAGCAGTTCTTC
15 TRBJ1-1 - TRBV20-1 TRBD1 CSAKPLGTVNTEAFF TGCAGTGCGAAGCCCCTCGGGACAGTCAATACTGAAGCTTTCTTT
15 TRBJ2-1 - TRBV15 TRBD1 CATSKDRIGLNEQFF TGTGCCACCAGCAAGGACAGGATTGGGCTCAATGAGCAGTTCTTC
16 TRBJ1-5 - TRBV11-1 TRBD1 CASSLGTGFINQPQHF TGTGCCAGCAGCTTGGGGACAGGGTTTATCAATCAGCCCCAGCATTTT
14 TRBJ1-1 - TRBV25-1 TRBD1 CASRATGTNTEAFF TGTGCCAGCAGAGCGACAGGGACGAACACTGAAGCTTTCTTT
16 TRBJ1-1 - TRBV6-5 TRBD1 CASSYLGTGDFTEAFF TGTGCCAGCAGTTACCTCGGGACAGGGGATTTCACTGAAGCTTTCTTT
13 TRBJ2-1 - TRBV14 - CASSQDRLGEQFF TGTGCCAGCAGCCAAGATCGGCTGGGGGAGCAGTTCTTC
16 TRBJ2-1 many TRBV12-3/TRBV12-4 TRBD2 CASSSSSGGPYNEQFF TGTGCCAGCAGTAGCTCTAGCGGGGGGCCCTACAATGAGCAGTTCTTC
15 TRBJ2-1 - TRBV20-1 TRBD2 CSAPQTSGGANEQFF TGCAGTGCTCCTCAGACTAGCGGGGGGGCAAATGAGCAGTTCTTC
14 TRBJ2-7 - TRBV24-1 TRBD1 CATSDWDRFNEQYF TGTGCCACCAGTGACTGGGACAGATTCAACGAGCAGTACTTC
12 TRBJ2-1 - TRBV7-3 - CASSFPHNEQFF TGTGCCAGCAGCTTTCCCCACAATGAGCAGTTCTTC
14 TRBJ2-1 - TRBV27 TRBD1 CASSLGTGANEQFF TGTGCCAGCAGTTTAGGGACAGGGGCCAATGAGCAGTTCTTC
13 TRBJ2-3 - TRBV10-3 - CAITRQAADTQYF TGTGCCATCACCCGCCAGGCGGCAGATACGCAGTATTTT
13 TRBJ1-5 many TRBV4-2 - CASSQAPDQPQHF TGTGCCAGCAGCCAGGCGCCCGATCAGCCCCAGCATTTT
14 TRBJ1-5 - TRBV10-3 - CAISESSSNQPQHF TGTGCCATCAGTGAGTCGTCCTCAAATCAGCCCCAGCATTTT
13 TRBJ1-6 - TRBV29-1 TRBD1 CSVRDRGSTPLHF TGCAGCGTCCGGGACAGGGGGTCGACACCCCTCCACTTT
15 TRBJ2-1 - TRBV2 - CASSVPGLRLNEQFF TGTGCCAGCAGTGTGCCGGGACTCCGACTCAATGAGCAGTTCTTC
15 TRBJ2-2 many TRBV4-2 TRBD1 CASSPGTGDTGELFF TGTGCCAGCAGCCCCGGGACAGGGGACACCGGGGAGCTGTTTTTT
16 TRBJ1-6 - TRBV20-1 - CSARAIGPIADSPLHF TGCAGTGCTAGAGCCATTGGGCCGATTGCGGATTCACCCCTCCACTTT
16 TRBJ2-2 many TRBV4-1 - CASSQRIDVGTGELFF TGCGCCAGCAGCCAGCGTATAGATGTTGGCACCGGGGAGCTGTTTTTT
14 TRBJ2-1 - TRBV20-1 TRBD1 CSAKTGGDYNEQFF TGCAGTGCCAAAACAGGGGGCGATTACAATGAGCAGTTCTTC
13 TRBJ2-1 many TRBV19 TRBD1 CASSITGGNEQFF TGTGCCAGTAGTATTACAGGGGGCAATGAGCAGTTCTTC
13 TRBJ1-1 few TRBV10-3 TRBD1 CAISDRVNTEAFF TGTGCCATCAGCGACAGGGTTAACACTGAAGCTTTCTTT
17 TRBJ2-1 - TRBV14 TRBD2 CASSIDRAGGSYNEQFF TGTGCCAGCAGCATAGACAGAGCGGGAGGCTCCTACAATGAGCAGTTCTTC
16 TRBJ1-1 - TRBV19 - CASSLHVAKGLTEAFF TGTGCCAGTAGTCTCCACGTCGCCAAGGGGCTCACTGAAGCTTTCTTT
15 TRBJ2-7 once TRBV6-2/TRBV6-3 - CASSFGLPANYEQYF TGTGCCAGCAGTTTCGGACTCCCAGCTAACTACGAGCAGTACTTC
14 TRBJ2-1 many TRBV4-3 - CASSQGGRANEQFF TGCGCCAGCAGCCAAGGGGGTAGGGCCAATGAGCAGTTCTTC
14 TRBJ1-1 many TRBV20-1 - CSARDLSRATEAFF TGCAGTGCTAGAGATTTGTCACGGGCCACTGAAGCTTTCTTT
15 TRBJ2-7 many TRBV19 - CASSMEISIPYEQYF TGTGCCAGTAGTATGGAGATAAGTATTCCCTACGAGCAGTACTTC
12 TRBJ2-7 - TRBV20-1 - CSSRDTSYEQYF TGCAGTTCCCGGGACACCTCCTACGAGCAGTACTTC
16 TRBJ2-2 - TRBV20-1 - CSARETGFANTGELFF TGCAGTGCTAGAGAAACAGGGTTCGCGAACACCGGGGAGCTGTTTTTT
15 TRBJ2-1 many TRBV19 TRBD2 CASSMGSGAGNEQFF TGTGCCAGTAGTATGGGTAGCGGGGCGGGCAATGAGCAGTTCTTC
14 TRBJ1-2 - TRBV10-1 - CASSESMEHYGYTF TGCGCCAGCAGTGAGTCGATGGAACATTATGGCTACACCTTC
15 TRBJ2-7 many TRBV27 TRBD2 CASSLGRTSTYEQYF TGTGCCAGCAGTTTAGGCCGGACTAGCACCTACGAGCAGTACTTC
14 TRBJ2-5 - TRBV15 - CATSITVPQETQYF TGTGCCACCAGCATTACAGTCCCCCAAGAGACCCAGTACTTC
18 TRBJ2-6 - TRBV7-8 TRBD2 CASSSRRAGGSGANVLTF TGTGCCAGCAGCTCGAGGCGGGCGGGGGGATCCGGGGCCAACGTCCTGACTTTC